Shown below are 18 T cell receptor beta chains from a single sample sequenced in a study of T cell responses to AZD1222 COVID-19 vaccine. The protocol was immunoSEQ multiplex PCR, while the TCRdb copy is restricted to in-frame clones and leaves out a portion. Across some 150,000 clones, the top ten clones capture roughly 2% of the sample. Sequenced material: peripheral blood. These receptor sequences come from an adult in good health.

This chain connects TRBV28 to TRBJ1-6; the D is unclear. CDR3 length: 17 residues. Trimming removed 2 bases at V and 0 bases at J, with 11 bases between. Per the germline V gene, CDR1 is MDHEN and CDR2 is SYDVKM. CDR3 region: CASSLSLTSSYNSPLHF. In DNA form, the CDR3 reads TGTGCCAGCAGTTTAAGCCTCACTAGCTCCTATAATTCACCCCTCCACTTT.

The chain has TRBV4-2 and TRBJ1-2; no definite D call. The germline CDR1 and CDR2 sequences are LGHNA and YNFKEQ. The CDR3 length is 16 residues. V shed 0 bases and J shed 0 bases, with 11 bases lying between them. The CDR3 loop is CASSQDHSRANYGYTF. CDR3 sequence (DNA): TGTGCCAGCAGCCAAGATCATAGTCGCGCTAACTATGGCTACACCTTC.

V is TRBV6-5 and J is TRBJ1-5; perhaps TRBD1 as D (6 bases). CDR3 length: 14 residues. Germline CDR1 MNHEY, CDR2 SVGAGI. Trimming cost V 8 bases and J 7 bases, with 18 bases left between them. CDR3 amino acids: CASQGQAARQPQHF. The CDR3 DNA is TGTGCCAGCCAGGGGCAGGCGGCAAGGCAGCCCCAGCATTTT.

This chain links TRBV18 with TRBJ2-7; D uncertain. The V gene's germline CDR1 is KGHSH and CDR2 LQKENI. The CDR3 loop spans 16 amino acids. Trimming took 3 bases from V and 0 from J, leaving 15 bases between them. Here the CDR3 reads CASSPLPPPSSYEQYF. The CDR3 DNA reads TGTGCCAGCTCACCCCTCCCACCTCCGAGCTCCTACGAGCAGTACTTC.

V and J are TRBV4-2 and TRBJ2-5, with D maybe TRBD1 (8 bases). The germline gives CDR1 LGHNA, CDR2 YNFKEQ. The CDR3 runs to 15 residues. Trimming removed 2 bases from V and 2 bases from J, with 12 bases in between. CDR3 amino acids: CASSQYRGGQETQYF. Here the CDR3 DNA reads TGTGCCAGCAGCCAATACAGGGGGGGACAAGAGACCCAGTACTTC.

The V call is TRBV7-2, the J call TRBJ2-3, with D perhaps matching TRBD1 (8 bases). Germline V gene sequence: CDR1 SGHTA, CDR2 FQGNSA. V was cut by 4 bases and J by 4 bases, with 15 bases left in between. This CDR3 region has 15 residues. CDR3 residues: CASSWTGRGPDTQYF. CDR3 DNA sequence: TGTGCCAGCAGCTGGACAGGGAGGGGCCCAGATACGCAGTATTTT.

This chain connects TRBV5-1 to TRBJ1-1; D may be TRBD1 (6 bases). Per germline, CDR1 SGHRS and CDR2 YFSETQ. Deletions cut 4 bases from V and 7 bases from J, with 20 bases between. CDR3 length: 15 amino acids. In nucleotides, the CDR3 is TGCGCCAGCAGCGAAGCTAGATGGGGGGCAGGTGAAGCTTTCTTT. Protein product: CASSEARWGAGEAFF.

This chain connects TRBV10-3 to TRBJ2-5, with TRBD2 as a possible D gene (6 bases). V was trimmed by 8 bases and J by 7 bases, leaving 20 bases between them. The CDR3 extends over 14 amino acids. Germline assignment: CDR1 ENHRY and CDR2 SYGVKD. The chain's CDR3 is CAISEGSPPGTQYF. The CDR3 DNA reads TGTGCCATCTCGGAGGGCAGCCCCCCGGGGACCCAGTACTTC.

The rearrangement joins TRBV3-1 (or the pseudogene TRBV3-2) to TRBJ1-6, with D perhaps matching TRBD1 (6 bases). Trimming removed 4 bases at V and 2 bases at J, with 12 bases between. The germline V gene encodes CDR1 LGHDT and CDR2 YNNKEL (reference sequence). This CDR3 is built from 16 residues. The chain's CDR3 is CASSPTHRAYNSPLHF. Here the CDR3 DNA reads TGTGCCAGCAGCCCAACCCACAGGGCCTATAATTCACCCCTCCACTTT.

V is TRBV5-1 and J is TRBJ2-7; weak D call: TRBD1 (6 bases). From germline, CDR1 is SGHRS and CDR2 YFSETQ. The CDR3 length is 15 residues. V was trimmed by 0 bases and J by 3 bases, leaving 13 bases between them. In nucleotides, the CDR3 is TGCGCCAGCAGCTTGGATGGGACAATGGACTACGAGCAGTACTTC. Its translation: CASSLDGTMDYEQYF. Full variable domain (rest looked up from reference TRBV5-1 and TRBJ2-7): KAGVTQTPRYLIKTRGQQVTLSCSPISGHRSVSWYQQTPGQGLQFLFEYFSETQRNKGNFPGRFSGRQFSNSRSEMNVSTLELGDSALYLCASSLDGTMDYEQYFGPGTRLTVT.

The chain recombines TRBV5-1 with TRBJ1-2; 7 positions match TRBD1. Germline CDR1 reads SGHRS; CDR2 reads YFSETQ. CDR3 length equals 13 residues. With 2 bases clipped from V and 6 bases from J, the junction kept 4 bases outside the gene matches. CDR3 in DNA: TGCGCCAGCAGCTTCCGACAGGGCGATGGCTACACCTTC. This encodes CASSFRQGDGYTF.

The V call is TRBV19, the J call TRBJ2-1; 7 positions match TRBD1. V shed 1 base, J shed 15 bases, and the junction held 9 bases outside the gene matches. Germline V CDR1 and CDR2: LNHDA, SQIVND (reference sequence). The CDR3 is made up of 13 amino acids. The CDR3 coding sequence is TGTGCCAGTAGTATAGCGACGGGGACAGTTGCGTTCTTC. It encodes CASSIATGTVAFF.

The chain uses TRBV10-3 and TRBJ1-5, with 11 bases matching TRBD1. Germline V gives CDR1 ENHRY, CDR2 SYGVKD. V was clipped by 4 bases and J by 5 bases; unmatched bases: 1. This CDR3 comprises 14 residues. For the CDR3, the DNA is TGTGCCATCAGTGGGACAGGGGGCTATCAGCCCCAGCATTTT. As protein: CAISGTGGYQPQHF.

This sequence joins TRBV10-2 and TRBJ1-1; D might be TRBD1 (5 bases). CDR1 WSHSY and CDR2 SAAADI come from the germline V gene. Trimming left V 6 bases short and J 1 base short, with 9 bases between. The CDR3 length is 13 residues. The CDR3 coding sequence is TGCGCCAGCAGGTACGACAGGAACACTGAAGCTTTCTTT. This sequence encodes CASRYDRNTEAFF.

CDR3 DNA: TGCAGCGTTGAGGACAGCCGAAGGAACACTGAAGCTTTCTTT. Amino acids: CSVEDSRRNTEAFF. The chain links TRBV29-1 to TRBJ1-1; D might be TRBD1 (6 bases). V was pared by 3 bases and J by 1 base, with 12 bases between. This CDR3 has 14 residues. Per germline, CDR1 SQVTM and CDR2 ANQGSEA.

The CDR3 bases are TGTGCCAGCAGCTTGGCGGGAAGGGAGACCCAGTACTTC. Translation gives CASSLAGRETQYF. V and J are TRBV5-6 and TRBJ2-5, with D perhaps TRBD2 (5 bases). With 0 bases removed from V and 5 bases from J, the gap between germline ends came to 8 bases. The germline V gene has CDR1 SGHDT and CDR2 YYEEEE. The CDR3 extends over 13 amino acids.

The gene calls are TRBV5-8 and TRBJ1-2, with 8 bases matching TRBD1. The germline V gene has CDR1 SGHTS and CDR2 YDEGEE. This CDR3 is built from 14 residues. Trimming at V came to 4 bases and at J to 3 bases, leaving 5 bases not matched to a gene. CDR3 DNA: TGTGCCAGCAGCAAGGACAGGGTCTACTATGGCTACACCTTC. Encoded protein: CASSKDRVYYGYTF.

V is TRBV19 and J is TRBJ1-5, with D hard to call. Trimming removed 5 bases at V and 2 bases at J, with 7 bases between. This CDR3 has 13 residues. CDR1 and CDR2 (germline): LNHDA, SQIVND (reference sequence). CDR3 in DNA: TGTGCCAGTAGTGGCCTTGGCAATCAGCCCCAGCATTTT. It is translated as CASSGLGNQPQHF.